These 5 T cell receptor beta chains came from one sample sequenced in a study of synovial regulatory T cells in juvenile arthritis. Only in-frame clones appear in the TCRdb table, and some are missing; sequencing was by immunoSEQ multiplex PCR. The table for this sample gives roughly 9,200 clones. Material: Treg cells from blood. Sample subset: remaining (HLA-DR-negative) circulating blood Treg cells. The receptors originated from a donor younger than 30 with juvenile idiopathic arthritis.

The genes are TRBV28 and TRBJ1-1. Germline V gives CDR1 MDHEN, CDR2 SYDVKM. This CDR3 comprises 14 residues. No DNA is recorded. CDR3 sequence: CASSFWGMNTEAFF. Variable domain in full (rest from reference TRBV28 and TRBJ1-1): DVKVTQSSRYLVKRTGEKVFLECVQDMDHENMFWYRQDPGLGLRLIYFSYDVKMKEKGDIPEGYSVSREKKERFSLILESASTNQTSMYLCASSFWGMNTEAFFGQGTRLTVV.

The chain joins TRBV15 to TRBJ2-2; the D gene TCRdb calls, TRBD2, cannot be checked with no DNA. The CDR3 has 11 residues. The nucleotide record is missing. Germline V gives CDR1 LNHNV, CDR2 YYDKDF (reference sequence). Here the CDR3 reads CATSRIGELFF.

CDR3 residues: CASSISWPDSPLHF. This chain connects TRBV19 to TRBJ1-6; the D call from TCRdb, TRBD1, cannot be confirmed without DNA. Germline CDR1 LNHDA, CDR2 SQIVND (reference sequence). This CDR3 region has 14 residues. DNA for this receptor is not on file.

CDR3 residues: CATSTGDNQPQHF. The chain employs TRBV15 and TRBJ1-5; the D call of TRBD1 rests on TCRdb alone, since no DNA is present to check it. The CDR3 spans 13 residues. No DNA has been recorded. Germline values: CDR1 LNHNV, CDR2 YYDKDF (reference sequence).

V is TRBV5-1 and J is TRBJ2-7; TCRdb's assignment of TRBD2 cannot be checked, as there is no DNA. Germline lookup yields CDR1 SGHRS and CDR2 YFSETQ. This CDR3 contains 15 residues. The DNA sequence is not available. The CDR3 region is CASSLAGSGTYEQYF. The variable domain in full, completed from reference TRBV5-1 and TRBJ2-7, reads KAGVTQTPRYLIKTRGQQVTLSCSPISGHRSVSWYQQTPGQGLQFLFEYFSETQRNKGNFPGRFSGRQFSNSRSEMNVSTLELGDSALYLCASSLAGSGTYEQYFGPGTRLTVT.